This T cell receptor (beta chain) derives from a study of blood T cell repertoires in COVID-19. Turning to the study itself: Whether acute or convalescent, the COVID-19 samples came from the United States, Italy and Spain.

Study processing details: Estimation of nucleated cell counts was performed using reference gene primer amplification. Clones were sequenced by immunoSEQ multiplex PCR, and TCRdb holds only the in-frame ones, with some missing. V, J and clone size are those of that table, while D and trimming were read from the DNA. The sample yields under 95,000 clones, roughly 92% seen once. V lost 4 bases and J lost 10, with 14 bases in between. There are 12 residues in the CDR3. Germline CDR1 is SQVTM and CDR2 is ANQGSEA. Sequencing was done on a sample of peripheral blood. The sequence derives from a man aged 50 to 59 with COVID-19, enrolled during active disease. The chain employs TRBV29-1 and TRBJ2-4; the D gene is possibly TRBD1 (6 bases). CDR3 coding DNA: TGCAGCGTTGTCGCAGGGGTTGAGATTCAGTACTTC. It specifies CSVVAGVEIQYF.